The 22 T cell receptor beta chains given below trace back to one sample, sequenced in a study of shared clonotypes between healthy human individuals. Using immunoSEQ multiplex PCR, the repertoire was profiled, and TCRdb retains in-frame clones only, with some absent. The data show over 950,000 clones, with 77% seen just once and approximately 0.9% held by the top ten. Input material: memory CD4+ T cells from PBMCs. Subset meaning: CD45RA-negative fraction. Every receptor here comes from a man between 18 and 35 years old in good health. Some clones in this sample may be carry-over from other donors' samples.

This rearrangement joins TRBV2 to TRBJ1-2; D is possibly TRBD1 (6 bases). The CDR3 runs 13 residues. Germline V gives CDR1 SNHLY, CDR2 FYNNEI. Trimming cost V 8 bases and J 8 bases, with 18 bases left between them. The CDR3 reads CASAGTNLGGYTF. Written as DNA, the CDR3 is TGTGCCAGCGCAGGGACAAATCTGGGAGGCTACACCTTC.

The rearrangement uses TRBV2 and TRBJ2-5; 7 bases agree with TRBD1. Germline CDR1 is SNHLY and CDR2 is FYNNEI. V gave up 4 bases and J gave up 3 bases; unmatched junction bases: 8. This CDR3 contains 15 residues. CDR3 bases: TGTGCCAGCAGTGCTCTGACAGGGACGGAAGAGACCCAGTACTTC. Amino acids: CASSALTGTEETQYF.

The rearrangement uses TRBV19 and TRBJ1-5; 9 nucleotides agree with TRBD1. The CDR3 loop spans 14 amino acids. Trimming removed 6 bases from V and 2 bases from J; junction bases left unmatched: 2. Germline V gives CDR1 LNHDA, CDR2 SQIVND (reference sequence). CDR3: CASRRQGGNQPQHF. Here the CDR3 DNA reads TGTGCCAGTAGAAGACAGGGGGGCAATCAGCCCCAGCATTTT.

The chain has TRBV28 and TRBJ2-5; D tentatively reads TRBD1 or TRBD2 (6 bases each). The assigned J gene may be wrong: the sequence end matches TRBJ2-7 better. The CDR3 is 14 amino acids. Germline V gives CDR1 MDHEN, CDR2 SYDVKM. CDR3 loop: CASSFPQGRHEQYF. DNA for the CDR3: TGTGCCAGCAGTTTTCCGCAGGGGAGGCACGAGCAGTACTTC.

The CDR3 DNA reads TGTGCCAGCAGCTTCGGATATCAAGCCAAAAACATTCAGTACTTC. Its protein product is CASSFGYQAKNIQYF. The J gene is TRBJ2-4, the V gene TRBV7-2; D is uncertain. Germline CDR1 SGHTA, CDR2 FQGNSA. The CDR3 length is 15 residues. V was clipped by 3 bases and J by 0 bases, with 9 bases between them.

Of note for this clone: The likely explanation is a read error, given a far larger clone one base away. The sample holds other DNA sequences that translate to the same CDR3. This chain links TRBV6-6 with TRBJ1-1; D remains unclear. Trimming took off 6 bases at V and 1 base at J, with 9 bases between the two ends. Germline V gene lookup returns CDR1 MNHNY and CDR2 SVGAGI (reference sequence). The CDR3 has 13 residues. The CDR3 coding sequence is TGTGCCAGCAGCCGAACAGAGAACACTGAAGCTTTCTTT. Translating it yields CASSRTENTEAFF.

This rearrangement joins TRBV14 to TRBJ1-1, with D uncertain. The CDR3 sequence is 13 residues long. V was trimmed by 2 bases and J by 6 bases, leaving 10 bases between them. The germline CDR1 and CDR2 sequences are SGHDN and FVKESK. CDR3 DNA sequence: TGTGCCAGCAGCCAACGGGAAGTCTCTGAAGCTTTCTTT. Amino acid sequence: CASSQREVSEAFF. Based on the CDR3 plus reference TRBV14 and TRBJ1-1, the full variable domain is EAGVTQFPSHSVIEKGQTVTLRCDPISGHDNLYWYRRVMGKEIKFLLHFVKESKQDESGMPNNRFLAERTGGTYSTLKVQPAELEDSGVYFCASSQREVSEAFFGQGTRLTVV.

V and J are TRBV28 and TRBJ2-4; 10 positions match TRBD1. J was trimmed by 8 bases and V by 8 bases; bases with no gene match: 12. CDR1 and CDR2 from the germline V gene are MDHEN and SYDVKM. CDR3 length equals 15 residues. The CDR3 is CASRTDRDRGDIQYF. The CDR3 DNA reads TGTGCCAGCCGCACCGACCGGGACAGGGGAGACATTCAGTACTTC. The full variable domain, with the rest looked up from reference TRBV28 and TRBJ2-4, is DVKVTQSSRYLVKRTGEKVFLECVQDMDHENMFWYRQDPGLGLRLIYFSYDVKMKEKGDIPEGYSVSREKKERFSLILESASTNQTSMYLCASRTDRDRGDIQYFGAGTRLSVL.

This clone appeared a single time. This sequence joins TRBV7-9 and TRBJ2-1; D is undetermined. Per the germline V gene, CDR1 is SEHNR and CDR2 is FQNEAQ (reference sequence). The CDR3 covers 13 residues. The V end lost 5 bases, the J end lost 8 bases, and 13 bases lay between the germline ends. The CDR3 nucleotides are TGTGCCAGCAGCCTCGTGGTGGGTGATGAGCAGTTCTTC. Protein: CASSLVVGDEQFF.

This clone was counted between two and nine times. The chain is built from TRBV25-1 and TRBJ2-7; 14 nucleotides agree with TRBD2. Germline CDR1 is MGHDK and CDR2 is SYGVNS. The CDR3 is 15 amino acids. The ends lost 6 bases at V and 3 bases at J; junction bases unmatched: 4. CDR3 loop: CASRGTSGGIYEQYF. In nucleotides, the CDR3 is TGTGCCAGCAGGGGGACTAGCGGGGGAATCTACGAGCAGTACTTC.

This chain links TRBV5-6 with TRBJ1-5; no clear D. Germline V gene lookup returns CDR1 SGHDT and CDR2 YYEEEE. The CDR3 is made up of 14 amino acids. With 2 bases removed from V and 6 bases from J, the gap between germline ends came to 12 bases. The CDR3 reads CASSFRRAVQPQHF. The CDR3 DNA reads as TGTGCCAGCAGCTTCCGGCGGGCCGTTCAGCCCCAGCATTTT.

V and J are TRBV7-2 and TRBJ1-5; maybe TRBD1 (6 bases). CDR3 length equals 13 residues. In germline, CDR1 is SGHTA, CDR2 FQGNSA. V gave up 1 base and J gave up 11 bases, with 12 bases separating them. CDR3 nucleotide sequence: TGTGCCAGCAGCTTAGGGGGGGCCAATACCCAGCATTTT. Its translation: CASSLGGANTQHF. The whole variable domain, remainder taken from reference TRBV7-2 and TRBJ1-5, is GAGVSQSPSNKVTEKGKDVELRCDPISGHTALYWYRQSLGQGLEFLIYFQGNSAPDKSGLPSDRFSAERTGGSVSTLTIQRTQQEDSAVYLCASSLGGANTQHFGDGTRLSIL.

This rearrangement joins TRBV12-2 to TRBJ2-1; the DNA was not used to check the table's D call, TRBD2. TRBV12-2 is marked as a pseudogene. This CDR3 comprises 18 residues. The CDR3 reads CASRCSGLMESSYNEQFF. CDR3 nucleotides: TGTGCAAGTCGCTGCTCCGGTTTGATGGAGAGCTCCTACAATGAGCAGTTCTTC.

The chain is built from TRBV28 and TRBJ2-3; D is unclear. Between the trimmed V and J ends, which lost 6 bases and 1 base, there was a span of 8 bases. This CDR3 has 13 residues. Germline loops: CDR1 MDHEN, CDR2 SYDVKM. For the CDR3, the DNA is TGTGCCAGCAGACCCGGCGGCACAGATACGCAGTATTTT. It is translated as CASRPGGTDTQYF.

For this clone: The sample contains more than one DNA sequence encoding this CDR3. The chain is built from TRBV18 and TRBJ1-1, with D perhaps matching TRBD1 (6 bases). Trimming removed 6 bases at V and 0 bases at J, with 8 bases between. The germline V gene has CDR1 KGHSH and CDR2 LQKENI. There are 13 residues in the CDR3. Here the CDR3 DNA reads TGTGCCAGCTCGCGGACAGTGAACACTGAAGCTTTCTTT. Its translation: CASSRTVNTEAFF.

The CDR3 sequence: CAWTHGESGNQPQHF. The CDR3 DNA is TGTGCCTGGACCCATGGGGAGAGTGGCAATCAGCCCCAGCATTTT. This chain uses TRBV30 with TRBJ1-5, with unresolved D. The germline V and J ends were trimmed by 4 bases and 2 bases, with 15 bases remaining between them. This CDR3 contains 15 residues. Germline lookup yields CDR1 GTSNPN and CDR2 SVGIG (reference sequence).

The gene calls are TRBV7-2 and TRBJ2-3; 7 nucleotides agree with TRBD2. Losses at the gene ends were 1 base for V and 2 bases for J; bases not matched to a gene: 6. Per germline, CDR1 SGHTA and CDR2 FQGNSA. The CDR3 has 16 residues. The CDR3 loop is CASSLVYGRTTDTQYF. In DNA, the CDR3 is TGTGCCAGCAGCTTAGTTTACGGGAGGACCACAGATACGCAGTATTTT.

This clone came up once. The J gene is TRBJ2-3, the V gene TRBV5-1; 8 bases map to TRBD2. CDR1 and CDR2 from the germline V gene are SGHRS and YFSETQ. CDR3 length: 15 residues. The V segment lost 1 base and the J segment 2 bases; nucleotides outside the gene matches: 3. CDR3 nucleotide sequence: TGCGCCAGCAGCTTGCTAGCGGGCCTCACAGATACGCAGTATTTT. Its translation: CASSLLAGLTDTQYF.

This clone has at least ten counts. The chain uses TRBV5-1 and TRBJ1-1; 10 bases map to TRBD1. Germline CDR1 reads SGHRS; CDR2 reads YFSETQ. This CDR3 has 16 amino acids. With 0 bases clipped from V and 4 bases from J, the junction kept 6 bases outside the gene matches. The chain's CDR3 is CASSLGTGGLITEAFF. The CDR3 DNA reads TGCGCCAGCAGCTTGGGGACAGGGGGTTTGATCACTGAAGCTTTCTTT.

Concerning this clone itself: The same CDR3 arises from other DNA sequences in this sample as well. The rearrangement joins TRBV18 to TRBJ1-5; D not resolved. CDR1 is KGHSH, CDR2 LQKENI, per germline. Trimming took 6 bases from V and 1 from J, leaving 7 bases between them. The CDR3 is 13 amino acids. This CDR3 reads CASSSDSNQPQHF. The CDR3 coding sequence is TGTGCCAGCTCCTCGGACAGCAATCAGCCCCAGCATTTT. Based on the CDR3 plus reference TRBV18 and TRBJ1-5, the full variable domain is NAGVMQNPRHLVRRRGQEARLRCSPMKGHSHVYWYRQLPEEGLKFMVYLQKENIIDESGMPKERFSAEFPKEGPSILRIQQVVRGDSAAYFCASSSDSNQPQHFGDGTRLSIL.

The chain has TRBV28 and TRBJ2-1; 8 positions agree with TRBD2. Germline V gives CDR1 MDHEN, CDR2 SYDVKM. The CDR3 contains 15 residues. The ends lost 5 bases at V and 4 bases at J; junction bases unmatched: 7. The CDR3 loop reads CASSPWGLGYNEQFF. The CDR3 bases are TGTGCCAGCAGTCCCTGGGGACTAGGTTACAATGAGCAGTTCTTC.

This clone was picked up many times. J is TRBJ1-5 and V is TRBV6-1; the match to TRBD1 covers 8 bases. V gave up 1 base and J gave up 6 bases; unmatched junction bases: 14. The CDR3 has 18 amino acids. Germline V gene data show CDR1 as MNHNS and CDR2 as SASEGT. In nucleotides, the CDR3 is TGTGCCAGCAGTGAAGTCCCGGGACAGGCCCGATTGACTCAGCCCCAGCATTTT. This translates into CASSEVPGQARLTQPQHF.